Presented here are 7 T cell receptor beta chains from one specimen sequenced in a study of glioma-infiltrating T cells after dendritic cell vaccination. The repertoire was sequenced with immunoSEQ multiplex PCR; TCRdb's copy has only in-frame clones and lacks some. The repertoire consists of about 49,000 clones, with about 85% occurring once and the leading ten covering 10% to 12%. Source: blood, taken before dendritic cell vaccination. The source of these receptors is a human donor with glioblastoma.

The J gene is TRBJ2-7, the V gene TRBV18; a possible D gene is TRBD1 (6 bases). There are 16 residues in the CDR3. Trimming took off 1 base at V and 6 bases at J, with 19 bases between the two ends. CDR1 and CDR2 (germline): KGHSH, LQKENI. CDR3: CASSPQAGQGFSEQYF. DNA for the CDR3: TGTGCCAGCTCACCACAGGCCGGTCAGGGGTTTTCCGAGCAGTACTTC. Supplemented by reference TRBV18 and TRBJ2-7, the full variable domain reads NAGVMQNPRHLVRRRGQEARLRCSPMKGHSHVYWYRQLPEEGLKFMVYLQKENIIDESGMPKERFSAEFPKEGPSILRIQQVVRGDSAAYFCASSPQAGQGFSEQYFGPGTRLTVT.

The rearrangement uses TRBV7-6 and TRBJ2-2; TRBD1 aligns across 8 bases. J was trimmed by 6 bases and V by 5 bases; bases with no gene match: 11. Germline V gives CDR1 SGHVS, CDR2 FNYEAQ. CDR3 length: 16 residues. CDR3 nucleotide sequence: TGTGCCAGCAGCCCTGGACAGGGTCGTTCGTCCGGGGAGCTGTTTTTT. It translates to CASSPGQGRSSGELFF.

A word on this clone: The identical CDR3 is also encoded by other nucleotide sequences in the sample. The rearrangement joins TRBV4-3 to TRBJ1-6; weak D call: TRBD1 (5 bases). Trimming shortened V by 0 bases and J by 10 bases, and 19 bases separated the two germline ends. CDR1 and CDR2 (germline): LGHNA, YSLEER. The CDR3 runs to 17 residues. The chain's CDR3 is CASSQDRAGGKGSPLHF. CDR3 nucleotides: TGCGCCAGCAGCCAAGATCGGGCCGGGGGAAAGGGATCACCCCTCCACTTT.

The chain employs TRBV18 and TRBJ2-7, with 9 bases that match TRBD1. CDR3 length equals 15 residues. Germline CDR1 and CDR2: KGHSH and LQKENI. V lost 0 bases and J lost 5; bases outside the gene matches: 5. CDR3 residues: CASSPPSTGGHEQYF. The CDR3 coding sequence is TGTGCCAGCTCACCACCTTCGACAGGGGGGCACGAGCAGTACTTC.

The genes are TRBV14 and TRBJ1-6; unclear D gene. In germline, CDR1 is SGHDN, CDR2 FVKESK. The CDR3 sequence is 12 residues long. V lost 0 bases and J lost 18, with 12 bases in between. Here the CDR3 DNA reads TGTGCCAGCAGCCAAGATCGCGGGATCCCCCACTTT. Amino acid sequence: CASSQDRGIPHF.

J is TRBJ1-4 and V is TRBV15; D might be TRBD1 (6 bases). The CDR3 consists of 16 residues. Trimming took 5 bases from V and 8 from J, leaving 21 bases between them. Germline lookup yields CDR1 LNHNV and CDR2 YYDKDF (reference sequence). The CDR3 spells CATSSLWGQGEEKLFF. CDR3 nucleotides: TGTGCCACCAGCTCCCTATGGGGGCAGGGCGAGGAAAAACTGTTTTTT.

The rearrangement links TRBV7-8 to TRBJ1-6; 8 bases align to TRBD1. This CDR3 has 16 residues. Germline V gene sequence: CDR1 SGHVS, CDR2 FQNEAQ. The V gene end was trimmed by 5 bases and the J gene end by 9 bases; junction bases not matched to a gene: 12. CDR3 in amino acids: CASSLRAGTGSSPLHF. CDR3 bases: TGTGCCAGCAGCCTAAGAGCCGGGACAGGATCTTCACCCCTCCACTTT.